This T cell receptor (beta chain) was captured by sequencing in a study of response to subunit inactivated influenza vaccine (dated by TCRdb to the late 2010s). For the study in its entirety: The study used deep quantitative T cell receptor repertoire profiling to track responses to a trivalent subunit inactivated influenza vaccine. What the study reported, not specific to this receptor: According to the authors, only a limited number of new T cells may be recruited by each seasonal influenza vaccination.

The method was RT-PCR. TCRdb names Illumina HiSeq 2500 as the instrument used. TCRdb handled the public reads itself, with Q25 trimming in fastp and clone calling in MiXCR, and kept productive beta chains. Entries are consolidated by CDR3 protein sequence, retaining the most common genes and DNA. The sample table holds some 850,000 distinct CDR3 sequences, of which less than 20% were seen once. The top ten hold about a tenth of the sample. This clonotype came up a few times. There is no known antigen for this receptor. Per-nucleotide qualities are absent, and no much larger clonotype sits a single base away. Per the germline V gene, SQVTM is the CDR1 and ANQGSEA is the CDR2. Cut back by 8 bases and 0 bases, the V and J ends lie 13 bases apart. Its CDR3 holds 13 amino acids, cysteine through phenylalanine. Kept here is only the CDR3 DNA, which spans 39 bases and is read in frame from base 1.

Recombination linked TRBV29-1 to TRBJ1-1, and possibly TRBD1, on 5 matching bases. This receptor was obtained from a man aged 50 or older who received an inactivated influenza vaccine. Donor details come from another sample of the same person, matched by shared clones. The source was PBMCs from blood, collected around 5 days after vaccination. The CDR3 region reads CSPVTVMNTEAFF. The nucleotide sequence reads TGCAGCCCCGTGACAGTTATGAACACTGAAGCTTTCTTT.